Listed below are T cell receptor beta chains from one sample, sequenced in a study of cytomegalovirus exposure and HLA in healthy donors. Here immunoSEQ multiplex PCR was the method, and the copy in TCRdb shows in-frame clones only, minus some. In the table there are around 180,000 clones, 84% of which are singletons. Sequencing was carried out using PBMCs. Receptors were obtained from a boy younger than 18 in good health and CMV-seronegative. Each CDR3 is given without its conserved first and last residue.

J gene,V gene,CDR3 protein
TRBJ2-2,TRBV4-1,ASSQKSGRPTGELF
TRBJ2-2,TRBV28,ASKVAGWTGELF
TRBJ2-1,TRBV5-1,ASSWGASLYNEQF
TRBJ2-1,TRBV29-1,SGGLAGSYNEQF
TRBJ2-3,TRBV10-2,ASARTSGGDVTQY
TRBJ2-3,TRBV2,ARRTVSTDTQY
TRBJ2-2,TRBV5-8,ASSLRGGRAGELF
TRBJ2-1,TRBV6-5,ASKTTGGSYNEQF
TRBJ2-7,TRBV6-4,ASRPDRGSYEQY
TRBJ2-3,TRBV28,ASSFWGRRDRVTDTQY
TRBJ2-1,TRBV12-5,ASGSTSVSSYNEQF
TRBJ2-2,TRBV5-1,ASSLAGQGAVGELF
TRBJ2-7,TRBV7-9,ASSKAGIPMY
TRBJ2-1,TRBV6-6,AAGGYNEQF
TRBJ1-2,TRBV5-1,ASSLTGTNYGYT
TRBJ2-3,TRBV9,ASSQHSSAQRDTQY
TRBJ2-3,TRBV9,ASSVAAAGGTDTQY
TRBJ2-5,TRBV11-2,ASSLDIPGRSETQY
TRBJ1-1,TRBV9,ASSVGGLTEAF
TRBJ2-3,TRBV9,ASSVGTSGTDTQY